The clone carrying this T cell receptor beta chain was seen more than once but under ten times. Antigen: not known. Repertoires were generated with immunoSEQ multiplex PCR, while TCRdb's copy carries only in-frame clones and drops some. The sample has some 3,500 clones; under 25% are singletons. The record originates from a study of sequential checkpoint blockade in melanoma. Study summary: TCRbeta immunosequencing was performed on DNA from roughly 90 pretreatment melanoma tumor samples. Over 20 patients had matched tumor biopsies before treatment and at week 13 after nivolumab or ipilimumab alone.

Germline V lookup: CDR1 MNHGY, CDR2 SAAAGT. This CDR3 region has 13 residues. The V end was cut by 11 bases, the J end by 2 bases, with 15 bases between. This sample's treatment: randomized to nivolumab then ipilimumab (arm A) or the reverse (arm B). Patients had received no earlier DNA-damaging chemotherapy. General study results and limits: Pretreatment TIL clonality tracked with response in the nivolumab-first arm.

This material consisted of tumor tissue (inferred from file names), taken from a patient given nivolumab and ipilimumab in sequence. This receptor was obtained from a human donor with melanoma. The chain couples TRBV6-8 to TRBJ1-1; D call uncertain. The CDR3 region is CASQYGVNTEAFF. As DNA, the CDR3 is TGTGCCTCACAATACGGGGTAAACACTGAAGCTTTCTTT.